These 12 T cell receptor beta chains came from one sample sequenced in a study of T cells in Graves' hyperthyroidism and ophthalmopathy. Amplified TCR beta CDR3 regions came from RNA transcripts. First-round RT-PCR targeting the TCR CDR3 was performed with the HTBI primer set. TCRdb independently ran MiXCR on the multiplex PCR reads; one entry per CDR3 protein. The sample includes some 720,000 distinct CDR3 sequences, less than 20% of them seen just once. Sequencing input: blood. The receptors originated from a man aged 18-30 years with Graves' hyperthyroidism.

This clonotype was seen a few times. This rearrangement joins TRBV4-2 to TRBJ1-2; no firm D call. The ends were cut back, 2 bases at V and 6 bases at J, with 16 bases in the middle. Germline lookup yields CDR1 LGHNA and CDR2 YNFKEQ. The CDR3 has 15 amino acids. CDR3 nucleotide sequence: TGTGCCAGCAGCCAAAGTGATCCCGGTTCTCATGGCTACACCTTC. Protein product: CASSQSDPGSHGYTF.

The rearrangement joins TRBV6-1 to TRBJ2-7; D remains unclear. The CDR3 length is 13 residues. Germline V gene data show CDR1 as MNHNS and CDR2 as SASEGT. V gave up 10 bases and J gave up 0 bases, with 13 bases separating them. The CDR3 region has the DNA TGTGCCACCGACCCTACAAACTCCTACGAGCAGTACTTC. Translation gives CATDPTNSYEQYF.

Concerning this clonotype itself: A much larger clone differs from this one at a single base, so this may be a read error. The gene calls are TRBV28 and TRBJ2-7; D remains unclear. The V gene lost 5 bases and the J gene lost 7 bases, with 15 bases spanning the gap. This CDR3 has 13 amino acids. The germline V gene has CDR1 MDHEN and CDR2 SYDVKM. Here the CDR3 reads CASSLRSFLEQYF. The CDR3 nucleotides read TGTGCCAGCAGTCTACGCTCCTTCTTGGAGCAGTACTTC.

This chain uses TRBV28 with TRBJ2-3; D may correspond to TRBD1 or TRBD2 (7 bases each). Germline CDR1 is MDHEN and CDR2 is SYDVKM. CDR3 length: 15 amino acids. Trimming took off 6 bases at V and 2 bases at J, with 15 bases between the two ends. The CDR3 is CASRGGTASTDTQYF. In DNA form, the CDR3 reads TGTGCCAGCAGGGGGGGGACAGCCTCCACAGATACGCAGTATTTT.

V gene TRBV3-1 combines with J gene TRBJ2-7; perhaps TRBD1 as D (5 bases). V shed 2 bases and J shed 3 bases, with 11 bases lying between them. In germline, CDR1 is LGHDT, CDR2 YNNKEL (reference sequence). The CDR3 contains 14 residues. CDR3 protein: CASSQRGGSYEQYF. DNA of the CDR3: TGTGCCAGCAGCCAAAGGGGCGGAAGCTACGAGCAGTACTTC.

The rearrangement links TRBV19 to TRBJ1-2; D remains ambiguous. Germline assignment: CDR1 LNHDA and CDR2 SQIVND (reference sequence). The V gene lost 4 bases and the J gene lost 4 bases, with 19 bases spanning the gap. The CDR3 sequence is 16 residues long. This CDR3 is CASSTPQAGRIYGYTF. The CDR3 bases are TGTGCCAGTAGTACACCCCAGGCGGGCAGGATCTATGGCTACACCTTC.

V usage is TRBV28 and J usage is TRBJ2-3; TRBD2 aligns across 9 bases. This CDR3 comprises 18 residues. The trim removed 3 bases at V and 5 bases at J, leaving 15 bases unmatched. Germline V gene data show CDR1 as MDHEN and CDR2 as SYDVKM. The DNA of the CDR3 is TGTGCCAGCAGTTTGGGAAGCTGGCGGGAGGGCCTTGGAGATACGCAGTATTTT. Residues: CASSLGSWREGLGDTQYF.

The rearrangement joins TRBV20-1 to TRBJ2-5; 7 bases are shared with TRBD1. This CDR3 spans 15 amino acids. Trimming at V came to 0 bases and at J to 5 bases, leaving 9 bases not matched to a gene. Per germline, CDR1 DFQATT and CDR2 SNEGSKA (reference sequence). The CDR3 nucleotides read TGCAGTGCTAGAGACTTAAATCGACAGGGCGAGACCCAGTACTTC. Translating gives CSARDLNRQGETQYF.

This clonotype was picked up many times. The chain is built from TRBV24-1 and TRBJ2-5, with 8 bases lining up with TRBD1. The trim removed 5 bases at V and 1 base at J, leaving 8 bases unmatched. The germline V gene encodes CDR1 KGHDR and CDR2 SFDVKD. The CDR3 sequence is 16 residues long. CDR3 protein: CATSGGRTGSQETQYF. CDR3 bases: TGTGCCACCAGTGGCGGTCGGACAGGGAGCCAAGAGACCCAGTACTTC.

In its sample, this clonotype was seen a few times. The rearrangement joins TRBV10-2 to TRBJ2-7; 9 nucleotides line up with TRBD1. This CDR3 region has 13 residues. V shed 4 bases and J 6 bases; nucleotides not matched to a gene: 4. The germline V gene has CDR1 WSHSY and CDR2 SAAADI. The CDR3 DNA sequence: TGCGCCAGCAGTGGGACAGGGGCTTTCGAGCAGTACTTC. This sequence encodes CASSGTGAFEQYF.

The chain carries TRBV6-2 or TRBV6-3 and TRBJ2-7; no definite D call. Trimming pared 5 bases from V and 4 bases from J, leaving 9 bases between. The V gene's germline CDR1 is MNHEY and CDR2 SVGEGT. The CDR3 is 12 residues long. The CDR3: CASSPDWYEQYF. The CDR3 DNA sequence: TGTGCCAGCAGTCCTGACTGGTACGAGCAGTACTTC.

Worth noting for this clonotype: The conserved closing phenylalanine or tryptophan is absent in this CDR3, likely reflecting a read error. The chain has TRBV24-1 and TRBJ2-5; TRBD2 aligns across 8 bases. From germline, CDR1 is KGHDR and CDR2 SFDVKD. The CDR3 runs 17 residues. V lost 5 bases, J lost 4 bases, and 14 bases stayed unmatched. CDR3 coding DNA: TGTGCCACCAGTGCTGTTTCCGGGAGGGAGAAGTCAGAGACCCAGTACTTG. As protein: CATSAVSGREKSETQYL.